This T cell receptor beta chain was observed in a study of glioma-infiltrating T cells. TCR alpha and beta CDR3 regions were amplified from RNA using iRepertoire nested multiplex PCR. One entry per CDR3 protein results from TCRdb running MiXCR on the multiplex PCR reads. The sample lists 400,000 or so distinct CDR3 sequences, roughly two fifths occurring once. The germline V gene encodes CDR1 MDHEN and CDR2 SYDVKM. CDR3 length: 13 residues. V was trimmed by 7 bases and J by 3 bases, leaving 9 bases between them. This chain links TRBV28 with TRBJ1-4; no definite D call. The sequenced material came from glioma tissue, nonneoplastic brain tissue, or PBMCs (not recorded which). The origin of this receptor is a human donor with low-grade glioma or glioblastoma, undergoing nonglioma brain surgery, or in good health (not recorded which). CDR3 DNA: TGTGCCAGCACCCTACGGGCTAATGAAAAACTGTTTTTT. Its translation is CASTLRANEKLFF.